This TCR beta chain emerged from a study of CD8 T cells in ankylosing spondylitis. This clonotype was seen more than once but under ten times. The antigen remains unidentified. One junction end does not reproduce the germline sequence, and a read error may be involved. Each CDR3 protein is one row after TCRdb ran MiXCR on the 5' RACE reads. The sample records roughly 250,000 distinct CDR3 sequences, less than 10% being singletons. This CDR3 spans 13 amino acids. Germline V gene data show CDR1 as SQVTM and CDR2 as ANQGSEA. Study-wide results and caveats: Earlier reports found some motif variants in synovial fluid and blood in reactive arthritis. Disease-associated clonotypes exhibited CD8+ identity and were relatively infrequent in peripheral blood. Matched ankylosing spondylitis synovial fluid reportedly contained a significantly enriched population of disease-linked clones.

The rearrangement links TRBV29-1 to TRBJ2-5; 7 nucleotides line up with TRBD1. This receptor was identified in a male donor with ankylosing spondylitis or in good health (not recorded which). Sequencing was done on a sample of blood, either unsorted or a sorted T cell fraction (not recorded which). The CDR3 nucleotides are TGCAGCGCTGAAGCGACAGGGCAAGAGACCCAGTACTTC. Protein sequence: CSAEATGQETQYF.